The 6 T cell receptor beta chains in this list originate from one sample, sequenced in a study of response to subunit inactivated influenza vaccine. TCRdb used MiXCR to reprocess the RT-PCR reads, holding one entry per CDR3 protein. Of about 700,000 distinct CDR3 sequences listed, less than 15% are singletons. The source was PBMCs from blood, collected around two weeks before vaccination. These receptors originate from a man in his fifties who received an inactivated influenza vaccine.

This clonotype occurred a few times. The gene calls are TRBV6-1 and TRBJ2-7, with D perhaps TRBD2 (5 bases). The V end lost 6 bases, the J end lost 4 bases, and 16 bases lay between the germline ends. The CDR3 sequence is 14 residues long. Germline V gene sequence: CDR1 MNHNS, CDR2 SASEGT. CDR3 sequence reads: CASRLGSSVYEQYF. In nucleotides, the CDR3 is TGTGCCAGCAGGCTGGGGAGTAGCGTGTACGAGCAGTACTTC.

This clonotype was counted between two and nine times. The J gene is TRBJ2-1, the V gene TRBV20-1, with D tentatively TRBD2 (6 bases). Trimming pared 0 bases from V and 10 bases from J, leaving 13 bases between. The CDR3 covers 13 residues. Germline-derived CDR1 and CDR2 are DFQATT and SNEGSKA (reference sequence). CDR3 residues: CSARDSGTFEQFF. DNA of the CDR3: TGCAGTGCTAGAGACTCAGGGACTTTCGAGCAGTTCTTC.

The V gene is TRBV24-1, the J gene TRBJ2-1; D is possibly TRBD2 (6 bases). Germline CDR1 reads KGHDR; CDR2 reads SFDVKD. This CDR3 is built from 15 residues. V gave up 2 bases and J gave up 5 bases, with 12 bases separating them. CDR3 amino acids: CATSDWRGPNNEQFF. The CDR3, as DNA: TGTGCCACCAGTGATTGGCGGGGTCCTAACAATGAGCAGTTCTTC.

This clonotype has a count of ten or more. This chain connects TRBV20-1 to TRBJ2-1; 10 bases align to TRBD2. The junction had 5 bases not matched to a gene; V was cut back by 6 bases and J by 3 bases. The CDR3 length is 14 residues. Germline V gene lookup returns CDR1 DFQATT and CDR2 SNEGSKA (reference sequence). The CDR3 DNA is TGCAGTGCGGATAGCGGGGGGATCTACAATGAGCAGTTCTTC. Amino acid sequence: CSADSGGIYNEQFF.

This clonotype has just a few counts. This may be a read error, as it is one base from a much larger clone. V usage is TRBV7-9 and J usage is TRBJ1-5, with unresolved D. V dropped 5 bases and J dropped 4 bases, with 9 bases sitting between them. Per the germline V gene, CDR1 is SEHNR and CDR2 is FQNEAQ (reference sequence). This CDR3 comprises 13 residues. CDR3 nucleotides: TGTGCCAGCAGCAAGGAAGGGAATCAGCCCCAGCATTTT. Its translation: CASSKEGNQPQHF.

The V call is TRBV6-2 or TRBV6-3, the J call TRBJ1-1; weak D call: TRBD1 (6 bases). This CDR3 is built from 12 residues. Germline values: CDR1 MNHEY, CDR2 SVGEGT. V shed 2 bases and J shed 7 bases, with 8 bases lying between them. In DNA, the CDR3 is TGTGCCAGCAGTTACGTAGGGGGTGAAGCTTTCTTT. This codes for CASSYVGGEAFF.